This T cell receptor (beta chain) comes out of a study of CXCR3-negative and CXCR3-positive naive CD8 T cells. Study details: Across all libraries, TRB reads numbered roughly 140 million, with about 1.5 +/- 0.3 million in each library.

The libraries of TRB cDNA were prepared using 5' RACE with UMI labels. TCRdb re-called the 5' RACE reads and gives one entry per CDR3 protein, without DNA. Here the sample table reports 75,000 to 95,000 distinct CDR3 sequences. CD8+ T cell subsets were each sorted in triplicate, 300,000 or so cells apiece. Comment on this clonotype: Its antigen is currently unknown.

Broader study findings: Memory cells diverged, while naive CXCR3-positive and CXCR3-negative cells had similar TRBV-TRBJ usage. Naive cells that were CXCR3-positive had more hydrophobic TRB CDR3s (compared with CXCR3-negative naive cells).

The receptor was isolated from a human donor in good health. Some clones in this sample may be carry-over from other donors' samples. Sequencing was carried out using naive CXCR3- CD8+ T cells from blood. The subset here: CD45RO-CCR7+CD27+CD95- naive CD8+ T cells lacking CXCR3 (TNR3-).

The CDR3 spells CSVGGGLDNEQFF. V and J are TRBV29-1 and TRBJ2-1; TCRdb lists TRBD2, though no DNA is available to test this call. CDR3 length equals 13 residues. Germline values: CDR1 SQVTM, CDR2 ANQGSEA.